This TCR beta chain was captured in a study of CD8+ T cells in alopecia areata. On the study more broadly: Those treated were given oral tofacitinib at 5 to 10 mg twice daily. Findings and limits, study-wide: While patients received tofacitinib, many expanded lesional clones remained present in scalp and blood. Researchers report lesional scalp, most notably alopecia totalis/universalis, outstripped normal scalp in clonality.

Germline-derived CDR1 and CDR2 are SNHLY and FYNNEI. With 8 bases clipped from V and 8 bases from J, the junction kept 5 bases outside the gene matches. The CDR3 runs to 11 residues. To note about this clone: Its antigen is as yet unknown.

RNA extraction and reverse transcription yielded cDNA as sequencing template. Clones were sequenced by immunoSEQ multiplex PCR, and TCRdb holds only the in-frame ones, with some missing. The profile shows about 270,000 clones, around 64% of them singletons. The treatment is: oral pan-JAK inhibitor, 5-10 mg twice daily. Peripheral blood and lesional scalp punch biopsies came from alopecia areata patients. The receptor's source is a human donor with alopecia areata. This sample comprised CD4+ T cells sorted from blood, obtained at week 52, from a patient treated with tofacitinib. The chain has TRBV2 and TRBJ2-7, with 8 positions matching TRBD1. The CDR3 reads CASHGQGQQYF. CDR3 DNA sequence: TGTGCCAGCCATGGACAGGGTCAGCAGTACTTC.